The next 32 T cell receptor beta chains were all read from a single sample in a study of T cells expressing NK-cell markers. TCRdb processed the 5' RACE reads again and assigns one entry to each CDR3 protein, with no DNA. The sample table sets out some 410,000 distinct CDR3 sequences. The sequencing sample was made of blood T cells: a sorted CD56 or NKG2C T cell subset, CD4+ or CD8+ T cells, or bulk PBMC T cells (not recorded which). The receptors come from a woman aged 18 to 69 in good health.

The V and J genes are TRBV20-1 and TRBJ2-2. Germline V gene data show CDR1 as DFQATT and CDR2 as SNEGSKA (reference sequence). This CDR3 is 14 amino acids long. CDR3 amino acids: CSAEDSSNTGELFF.

The CDR3: CASNGGGTGNSPLHF. This chain connects TRBV5-4 to TRBJ1-6; there is no DNA to check the TCRdb D call of TRBD1. Germline values: CDR1 SGHNT, CDR2 YYREEE (reference sequence). This CDR3 region has 15 residues.

The chain joins TRBV28 to TRBJ2-3; TCRdb's D gene call, TRBD1, goes unchecked for lack of DNA. CDR3 length: 15 residues. CDR1 is MDHEN and CDR2 is SYDVKM in the germline V gene. CDR3 sequence: CASRTPVLSTDTQYF.

The chain is built from TRBV20-1 and TRBJ1-5. CDR3 length equals 15 residues. The germline gives CDR1 DFQATT, CDR2 SNEGSKA (reference sequence). CDR3 residues: CSASLTWHSNQPQHF.

The chain is built from TRBV20-1 and TRBJ2-3; TCRdb's assignment of TRBD2 cannot be checked, as there is no DNA. CDR1 and CDR2 from the germline V gene are DFQATT and SNEGSKA (reference sequence). CDR3 size: 15 residues. The CDR3 loop reads CSARPGRGGTDTQYF.

J is TRBJ2-1 and V is TRBV12-3 or TRBV12-4; there is no DNA to check the TCRdb D call of TRBD2. The CDR3 spans 15 residues. CDR3 sequence: CATCLREGSYNEQFF.

This chain joins TRBV5-1 and TRBJ2-1; the D call of TRBD1 rests on TCRdb alone, since no DNA is present to check it. The CDR3 has 16 amino acids. Germline V lookup: CDR1 SGHRS, CDR2 YFSETQ. This CDR3 reads CASNQGDRGPYNEQFF.

The chain links TRBV5-1 to TRBJ2-4; lacking DNA, the TRBD2 call made by TCRdb goes unchecked. This CDR3 contains 17 residues. The germline V gene encodes CDR1 SGHRS and CDR2 YFSETQ. The chain's CDR3 is CASSLVASGAGGNIQYF.

The V call is TRBV5-1, the J call TRBJ2-7; TCRdb picks TRBD2, but there is no DNA to check that call. Germline CDR1 SGHRS, CDR2 YFSETQ. CDR3 length equals 15 residues. CDR3 sequence reads: CASDLNGSPSTEQYF. Using reference TRBV5-1 and TRBJ2-7 for the parts outside the CDR3, the full variable domain is KAGVTQTPRYLIKTRGQQVTLSCSPISGHRSVSWYQQTPGQGLQFLFEYFSETQRNKGNFPGRFSGRQFSNSRSEMNVSTLELGDSALYLCASDLNGSPSTEQYFGPGTRLTVT.

The chain employs TRBV4-1 and TRBJ2-3; with no DNA, the TCRdb D assignment of TRBD1 cannot be verified. This CDR3 has 18 amino acids. Germline CDR1 is MGHRA and CDR2 is YSYEKL. CDR3 loop: CASSQIDLGTGPTDTQYF.

The chain couples TRBV24-1 to TRBJ2-5; without DNA, the TCRdb call of TRBD1 cannot be checked. Per the germline V gene, CDR1 is KGHDR and CDR2 is SFDVKD. The CDR3 is 14 amino acids. The CDR3 sequence is CATSVGGAFETQYF.

The chain links TRBV20-1 to TRBJ2-1; TCRdb's D call, TRBD2, is unchecked because there is no DNA. CDR3 size: 14 residues. Germline V gene lookup returns CDR1 DFQATT and CDR2 SNEGSKA (reference sequence). CDR3: CSATSGGAVNEQFF.

V usage is TRBV29-1 and J usage is TRBJ1-1. The CDR3 totals 12 residues. Germline V gene lookup returns CDR1 SQVTM and CDR2 ANQGSEA. The CDR3 is CSVQGSSGEAFF.

V and J are TRBV29-1 and TRBJ1-1; there is no DNA to check the TCRdb D call of TRBD1. The CDR3 is 15 amino acids. CDR1 and CDR2 (germline): SQVTM, ANQGSEA. This CDR3 reads CSVEDLTGVATEAFF.

V usage is TRBV7-9 and J usage is TRBJ2-1; TCRdb proposes TRBD2, but this gene call is untestable without DNA. The CDR3 runs 16 residues. Germline V lookup: CDR1 SEHNR, CDR2 FQNEAQ (reference sequence). The CDR3 sequence: CASSSGGRAPGDEQFF.

The chain uses TRBV12-3 or TRBV12-4 and TRBJ1-6; TCRdb reports TRBD1, a call that lacks DNA to check it against. The CDR3 consists of 15 residues. The CDR3 here is CASSFGRGRGSPLHF.

The V and J genes are TRBV20-1 and TRBJ2-1; TCRdb selects TRBD1, and the lack of DNA leaves this call unchecked. The germline CDR1 and CDR2 sequences are DFQATT and SNEGSKA (reference sequence). The CDR3 totals 15 residues. CDR3 loop: CSDLPPDLLNNEQFF.

This chain joins TRBV20-1 and TRBJ2-5; TCRdb selects TRBD1, and the lack of DNA leaves this call unchecked. This CDR3 has 15 amino acids. Looked up from germline, CDR1 is DFQATT and CDR2 is SNEGSKA (reference sequence). CDR3 amino acids: CSAPGPGRVGETQYF.

The chain carries TRBV3-1 and TRBJ2-1; lacking DNA, the TRBD1 call made by TCRdb goes unchecked. CDR3 length: 14 amino acids. The V gene's germline CDR1 is LGHDT and CDR2 YNNKEL (reference sequence). The CDR3 sequence: CASSQERQRDEQFF.

The rearrangement links TRBV7-2 to TRBJ1-6; TCRdb selects TRBD1, and the lack of DNA leaves this call unchecked. Looked up from germline, CDR1 is SGHTA and CDR2 is FQGNSA. The CDR3 extends over 17 amino acids. CDR3 in amino acids: CASSLGQGENYNSPLHF.

The chain links TRBV4-1 to TRBJ2-1; without DNA, the TCRdb call of TRBD2 cannot be checked. The germline gives CDR1 MGHRA, CDR2 YSYEKL. This CDR3 has 17 residues. The CDR3 spells CASSPPSAAGGRNEQFF.

V is TRBV7-3 and J is TRBJ2-1; with no DNA, the TCRdb D assignment of TRBD2 cannot be verified. This CDR3 comprises 15 residues. CDR1 and CDR2 (germline): SGHTA, FQGTGA. CDR3 residues: CASSTGLAANNEQFF.

CDR3 sequence: CASSSGSGYEQYF. The genes are TRBV27 and TRBJ2-7; absent DNA, TCRdb's TRBD1 call cannot be checked. The CDR3 extends over 13 amino acids. Germline V gene lookup returns CDR1 MNHEY and CDR2 SMNVEV (reference sequence).

The chain links TRBV20-1 to TRBJ1-5; TCRdb's D call, TRBD1, is unchecked because there is no DNA. CDR3 length: 13 amino acids. Per the germline V gene, CDR1 is DFQATT and CDR2 is SNEGSKA (reference sequence). The CDR3 loop reads CSAIQGGDQPQHF.

V gene TRBV11-2 combines with J gene TRBJ1-1; TCRdb's D call, TRBD1, is unchecked because there is no DNA. Per germline, CDR1 SGHAT and CDR2 FQNNGV. This CDR3 is 14 amino acids long. Here the CDR3 reads CASSPQGRITEAFF.

This rearrangement joins TRBV12-3 or TRBV12-4 to TRBJ1-1; TCRdb's D call of TRBD1 is untestable without DNA. This CDR3 has 11 amino acids. CDR3 loop: CASKTGAEAFF.

The chain recombines TRBV9 with TRBJ2-1. The CDR3 sequence is 15 residues long. Germline assignment: CDR1 SGDLS and CDR2 YYNGEE. This CDR3 reads CASSVDSISDNEQFF.

J is TRBJ1-6 and V is TRBV4-3; TCRdb selects TRBD1, and the lack of DNA leaves this call unchecked. The CDR3 is 15 amino acids. Germline-derived CDR1 and CDR2 are LGHNA and YSLEER. The CDR3: CASSQVSGEDSPLHF.

The chain links TRBV12-5 to TRBJ2-5; TCRdb's D call, TRBD2, is unchecked because there is no DNA. Germline V gene lookup returns CDR1 LGHNT and CDR2 FRNRAP. The CDR3 runs to 15 residues. CDR3: CASGSIPGGQETQYF.

J is TRBJ2-5 and V is TRBV7-3; without DNA, the TCRdb call of TRBD2 cannot be checked. CDR1 is SGHTA, CDR2 FQGTGA, per germline. This CDR3 has 16 amino acids. CDR3 region: CASSPRPLAGQETQYF. The whole variable domain, remainder taken from reference TRBV7-3 and TRBJ2-5, is GAGVSQTPSNKVTEKGKYVELRCDPISGHTALYWYRQSLGQGPEFLIYFQGTGAADDSGLPNDRFFAVRPEGSVSTLKIQRTERGDSAVYLCASSPRPLAGQETQYFGPGTRLLVL.

The rearrangement uses TRBV10-3 and TRBJ2-1; TCRdb's D call of TRBD1 is untestable without DNA. The CDR3 extends over 15 amino acids. CDR1 is ENHRY and CDR2 is SYGVKD in the germline V gene. CDR3 loop: CAISSGQGKDNEQFF.

The chain is built from TRBV20-1 and TRBJ2-5; the TCRdb D gene call, TRBD1, has no DNA to confirm it. The CDR3 is made up of 19 amino acids. Germline V lookup: CDR1 DFQATT, CDR2 SNEGSKA (reference sequence). This CDR3 reads CSARSAGLGTGGIRETQYF.